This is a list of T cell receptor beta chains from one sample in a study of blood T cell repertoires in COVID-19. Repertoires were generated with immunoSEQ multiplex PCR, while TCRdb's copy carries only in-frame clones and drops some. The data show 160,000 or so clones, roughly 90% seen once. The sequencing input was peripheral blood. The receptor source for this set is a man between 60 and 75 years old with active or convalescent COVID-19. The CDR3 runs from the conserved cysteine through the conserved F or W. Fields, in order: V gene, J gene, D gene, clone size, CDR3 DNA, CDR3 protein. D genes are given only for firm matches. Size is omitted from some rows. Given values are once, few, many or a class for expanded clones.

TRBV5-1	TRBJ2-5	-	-	TGCGCCAGCAGCGAGACAGGCCGCCAAGAGACCCAGTACTTC	CASSETGRQETQYF
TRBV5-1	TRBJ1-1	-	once	TGCGCCAGCAGCTTGGTGTCGGACACTGAAGCTTTCTTT	CASSLVSDTEAFF
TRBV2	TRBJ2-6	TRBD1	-	TGTGCCAGCAGTGGGCGACAGGGGGCGACTGGGGCCAACGTCCTGACTTTC	CASSGRQGATGANVLTF
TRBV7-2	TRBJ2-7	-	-	TGTGCCAGCAGCTTGGGGGCCGTTAACGAGCAGTACTTC	CASSLGAVNEQYF
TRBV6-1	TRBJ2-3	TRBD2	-	TGTGCCAGCAGTGAAACCCTTGGACTAGCGGGGGGGCCAGATACGCAGTATTTT	CASSETLGLAGGPDTQYF
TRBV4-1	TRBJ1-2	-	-	TGCGCCAGCAGCCTAGGAGTCGGGGACTATGGCTACACCTTC	CASSLGVGDYGYTF
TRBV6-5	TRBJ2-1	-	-	TGTGCCAGCAGTTACGGGCCCGAGAATGAGCAGTTCTTC	CASSYGPENEQFF
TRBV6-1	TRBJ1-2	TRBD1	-	TGTGCCAGCAGTGAAGGGCCAGGGGGCTACTCTGGCTACACCTTC	CASSEGPGGYSGYTF
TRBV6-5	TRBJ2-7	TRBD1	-	TGTGCCAGCAGTTTGGGACAGGGAGCCTACGAGCAGTACTTC	CASSLGQGAYEQYF
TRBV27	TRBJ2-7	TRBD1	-	TGTGCCAGCAGCTGGGGACAGGGGCTCTACGAGCAGTACTTC	CASSWGQGLYEQYF
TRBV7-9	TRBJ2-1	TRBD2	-	TGTGCCAGCAGCCCCAGAGGGACTAGCGGGGGACACAATGAGCAGTTCTTC	CASSPRGTSGGHNEQFF
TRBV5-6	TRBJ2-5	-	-	TGTGCCAGCAGCTTCAATCAACAAGAGACCCAGTACTTC	CASSFNQQETQYF
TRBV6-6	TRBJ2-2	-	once	TGTGCCAGCAGTAGGGACATTAACACCGGGGAGCTGTTTTTT	CASSRDINTGELFF
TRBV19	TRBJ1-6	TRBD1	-	TGTGCCAGTAGTATTAGGGACAGAAATTCACCCCTCCACTTT	CASSIRDRNSPLHF
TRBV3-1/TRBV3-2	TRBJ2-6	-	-	TGTGCCAGCAGCCAAGAATGGCCGGGACAAGGGGCCGCTGGGGCCAACGTCCTGACTTTC	CASSQEWPGQGAAGANVLTF
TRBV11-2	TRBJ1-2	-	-	TGTGCCAGCAGCTTAGCCCCAACAGCCTATGGCTACACCTTC	CASSLAPTAYGYTF
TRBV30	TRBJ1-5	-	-	TGTGCCTGGGGGGGGGTAAAAGGACAGCCCCAGCATTTT	CAWGGVKGQPQHF
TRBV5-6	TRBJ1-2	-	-	TGTGCCAGCAGGCGGGGGGGAGGCTACACCTTC	CASRRGGGYTF
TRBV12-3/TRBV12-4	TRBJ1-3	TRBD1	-	TGTGCCAGCATCCAGGGGGCTGGAAACACCATATATTTT	CASIQGAGNTIYF
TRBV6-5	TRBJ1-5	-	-	TGTGCCAGCAGTCCCCGGGGGGAAAGGGGTCAGCCCCAGCATTTT	CASSPRGERGQPQHF
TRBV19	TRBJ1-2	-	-	TGTGCCAGTAGTCAGGGGAACTATTATGGCTACACCTTC	CASSQGNYYGYTF
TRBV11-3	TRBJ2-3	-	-	TGTGCCAGCAGCTTAGATGATGGGACTCTACATACGCAGTATTTT	CASSLDDGTLHTQYF
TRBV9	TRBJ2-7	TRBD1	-	TGTGCCAGCAGCGGACAGCCCGGACAGGGCGAGCAGTACTTC	CASSGQPGQGEQYF
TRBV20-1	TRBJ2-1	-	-	TGCAGTGCCCCCGCCCGGGTTGAGCAGTTCTTC	CSAPARVEQFF
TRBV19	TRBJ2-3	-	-	TGTGCCAGTTCTGGACAGCACGGTACGCAGTATTTT	CASSGQHGTQYF
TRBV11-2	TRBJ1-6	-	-	TGTGCCAGCAGCTTAGATCGGACAGTTTCTTATTCACCCCTCCACTTT	CASSLDRTVSYSPLHF
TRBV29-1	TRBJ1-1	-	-	TGCAGCGTTGTAGGGGTTCTGAACACTGAAGCTTTCTTT	CSVVGVLNTEAFF